This T cell receptor (beta chain) was recovered during a study of regulatory T cells in long-lasting Graves disease. Turning to the study itself: Antithyroid drugs had been given to newly diagnosed Graves' patients for under 3 months.

Overall study findings and caveats: Preferential use of TRBV28, TRBJ1-2 and TRBJ2-5 was seen in persistent disease.

The time point: newly diagnosed GD, antithyroid drugs for less than 3 months. Preparation of the TCR library used RNA extracted from PBMCs. As collected, the peripheral blood samples measured about 9.6 milliliters each and went into EDTA tubes. This clonotype was recorded many times. The target antigen is unknown. For TCR beta, libraries came from iRepertoire HTBI primers and Arm-PCR of CDR3 regions. TCRdb reanalysed the multiplex PCR reads using MiXCR and keeps one entry per CDR3 protein. The table shows over 400,000 distinct CDR3 sequences, with less than 15% occurring only once. Germline V gene data show CDR1 as SGHTA and CDR2 as FQGNSA. This CDR3 contains 15 residues. V trimming: 5 bases; J trimming: 7 bases; junction bases outside the gene matches: 12. The sample also formed part of further work on T cells in Graves' hyperthyroidism and ophthalmopathy. From that report: It was a median about 7.1 months before onset that the model predicted ophthalmopathy.

The TCR comes from a woman aged 45-65 years with Graves disease. The chain uses TRBV7-2 and TRBJ2-7; 9 nucleotides align to TRBD1. The material sequenced was peripheral blood mononuclear cells (PBMCs), taken at new diagnosis, from a patient treated with antithyroid drugs. The CDR3: CASSPEGTGLTEQYF. The CDR3 region has the DNA TGTGCCAGCAGCCCAGAGGGGACAGGGTTGACGGAGCAGTACTTC.